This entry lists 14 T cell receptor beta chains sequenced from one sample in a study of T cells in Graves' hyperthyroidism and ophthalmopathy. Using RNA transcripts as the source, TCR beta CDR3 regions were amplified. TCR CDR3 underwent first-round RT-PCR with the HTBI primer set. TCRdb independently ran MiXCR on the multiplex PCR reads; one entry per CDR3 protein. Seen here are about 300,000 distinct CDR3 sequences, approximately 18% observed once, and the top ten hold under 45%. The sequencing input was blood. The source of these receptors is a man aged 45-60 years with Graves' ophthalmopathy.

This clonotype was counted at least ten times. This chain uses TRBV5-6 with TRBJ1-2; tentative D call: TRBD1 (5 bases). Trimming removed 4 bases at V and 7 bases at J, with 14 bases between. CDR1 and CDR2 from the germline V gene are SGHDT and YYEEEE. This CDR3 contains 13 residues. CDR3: CASSLGTNRGYTF. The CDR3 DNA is TGTGCCAGCAGCCTGGGGACCAATCGTGGCTACACCTTC.

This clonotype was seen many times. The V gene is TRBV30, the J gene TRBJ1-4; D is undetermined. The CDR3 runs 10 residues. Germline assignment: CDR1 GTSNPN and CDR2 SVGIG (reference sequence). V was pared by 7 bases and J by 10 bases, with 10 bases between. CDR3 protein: CAFRQRKLFF. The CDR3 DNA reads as TGTGCCTTCCGTCAGAGAAAACTGTTTTTT.

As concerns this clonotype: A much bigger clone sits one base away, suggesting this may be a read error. The CDR3 region is CASSYPSGRATYKQYF. CDR3 nucleotide sequence: TGTGCCAGCAGCTACCCTAGCGGGAGGGCAACCTACAAGCAGTACTTC. This chain uses TRBV2 with TRBJ2-7; TRBD2 aligns across 12 bases. The CDR3 has 16 residues. Germline V gene sequence: CDR1 SNHLY, CDR2 FYNNEI.

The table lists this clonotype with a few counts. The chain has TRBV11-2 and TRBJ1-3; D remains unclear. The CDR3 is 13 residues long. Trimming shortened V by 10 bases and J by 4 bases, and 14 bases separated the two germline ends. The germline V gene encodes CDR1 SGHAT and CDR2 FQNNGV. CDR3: CATKEAAGNTIYF. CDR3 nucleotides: TGTGCCACCAAAGAGGCCGCCGGAAACACCATATATTTT.

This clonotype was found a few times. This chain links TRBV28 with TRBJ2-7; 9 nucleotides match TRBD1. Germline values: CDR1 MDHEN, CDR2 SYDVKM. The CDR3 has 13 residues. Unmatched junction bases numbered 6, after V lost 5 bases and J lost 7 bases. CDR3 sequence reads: CASSGTGIREQYF. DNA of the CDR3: TGTGCCAGCAGTGGGACAGGGATTAGGGAGCAGTACTTC.

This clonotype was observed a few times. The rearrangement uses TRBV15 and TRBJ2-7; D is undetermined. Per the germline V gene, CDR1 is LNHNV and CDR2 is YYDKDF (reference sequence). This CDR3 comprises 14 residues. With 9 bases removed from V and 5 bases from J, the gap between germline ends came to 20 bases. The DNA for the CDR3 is TGTGCCACAAGGACGACGTCTCGGTGGGACGAGCAGTACTTC. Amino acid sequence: CATRTTSRWDEQYF. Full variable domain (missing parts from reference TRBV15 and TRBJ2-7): DAMVIQNPRYQVTQFGKPVTLSCSQTLNHNVMYWYQQKSSQAPKLLFHYYDKDFNNEADTPDNFQSRRPNTSFCFLDIRSPGLGDTAMYLCATRTTSRWDEQYFGPGTRLTVT.

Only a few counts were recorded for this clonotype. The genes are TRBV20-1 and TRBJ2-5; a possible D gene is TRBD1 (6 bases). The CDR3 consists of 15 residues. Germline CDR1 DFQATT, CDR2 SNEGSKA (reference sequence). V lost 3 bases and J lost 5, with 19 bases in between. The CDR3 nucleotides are TGCAGTGCTAGTTGGTCCACGGGAAGGGGGGAGACCCAGTACTTC. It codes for CSASWSTGRGETQYF.

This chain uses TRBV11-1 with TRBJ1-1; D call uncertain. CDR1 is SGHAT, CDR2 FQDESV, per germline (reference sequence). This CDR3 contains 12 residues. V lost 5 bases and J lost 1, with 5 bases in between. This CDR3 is CASSPQNTEAFF. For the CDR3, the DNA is TGTGCCAGCAGCCCCCAGAACACTGAAGCTTTCTTT.

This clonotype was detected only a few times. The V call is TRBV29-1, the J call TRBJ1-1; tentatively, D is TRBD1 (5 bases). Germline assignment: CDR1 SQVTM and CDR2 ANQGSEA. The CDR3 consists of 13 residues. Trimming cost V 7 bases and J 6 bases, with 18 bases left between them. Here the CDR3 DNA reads TGCAGCGCGCTCGGGACCTCGAGCTCTGAAGCTTTCTTT. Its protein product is CSALGTSSSEAFF.

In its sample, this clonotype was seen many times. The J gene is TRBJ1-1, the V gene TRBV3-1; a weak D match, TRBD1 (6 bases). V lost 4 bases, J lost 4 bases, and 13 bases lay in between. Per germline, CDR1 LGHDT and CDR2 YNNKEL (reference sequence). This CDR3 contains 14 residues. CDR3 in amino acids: CASSLGGWGTEAFF. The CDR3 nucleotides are TGTGCCAGCAGCCTGGGGGGCTGGGGCACTGAAGCTTTCTTT.

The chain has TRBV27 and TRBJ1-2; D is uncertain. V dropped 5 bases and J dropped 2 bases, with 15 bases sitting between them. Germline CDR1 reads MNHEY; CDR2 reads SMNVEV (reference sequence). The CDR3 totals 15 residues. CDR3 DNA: TGTGCCAGCAGTCCCCTGGAGGGCGGAAACTATGGCTACACCTTC. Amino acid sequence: CASSPLEGGNYGYTF.

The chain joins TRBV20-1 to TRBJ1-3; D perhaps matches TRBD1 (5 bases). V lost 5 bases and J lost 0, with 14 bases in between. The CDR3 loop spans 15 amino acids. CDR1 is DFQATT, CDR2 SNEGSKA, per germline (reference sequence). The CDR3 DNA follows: TGCAGTGCTGTGGGACGGAAAAGCTCTGGAAACACCATATATTTT. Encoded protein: CSAVGRKSSGNTIYF.

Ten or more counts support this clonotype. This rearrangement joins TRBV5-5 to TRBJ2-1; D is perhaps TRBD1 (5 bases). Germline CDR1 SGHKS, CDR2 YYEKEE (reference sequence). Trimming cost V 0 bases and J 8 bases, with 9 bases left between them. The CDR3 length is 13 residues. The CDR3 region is CASSLEGLHEQFF. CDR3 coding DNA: TGTGCCAGCAGCTTGGAGGGGTTACATGAGCAGTTCTTC.

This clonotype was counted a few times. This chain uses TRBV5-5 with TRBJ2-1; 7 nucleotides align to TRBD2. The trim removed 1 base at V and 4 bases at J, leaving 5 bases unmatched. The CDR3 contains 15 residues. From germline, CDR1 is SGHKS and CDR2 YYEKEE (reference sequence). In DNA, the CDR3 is TGTGCCAGCAGCTTGTGGCTAGCGGAGTACAATGAGCAGTTCTTC. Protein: CASSLWLAEYNEQFF.